This T cell receptor beta chain was retrieved from a study of blood T cell repertoires in COVID-19. Overall study: Acute and convalescent COVID-19 samples came from the United States, Italy and Spain. The analysed material was cDNA or gDNA that came from T cells, B-cell-depleted T cells, or PBMCs.

Authors' data handling: Amplified reference gene primers provided the basis for estimating nucleated cell counts. The assay was immunoSEQ multiplex PCR, and TCRdb's table has in-frame clones only and misses some. D and trimming were read from the DNA, whereas the V and J calls and clone size are those reported in that table. The sample includes about 230,000 clones, over 70% of them seen just once. Germline assignment: CDR1 LGHDT and CDR2 YNNKEL (reference sequence). The CDR3 runs 15 residues. V shed 5 bases and J shed 7 bases, with 17 bases lying between them. V gene TRBV3-1 (or the pseudogene TRBV3-2) combines with J gene TRBJ1-4; D is possibly TRBD1 (6 bases). The sequenced sample consisted of peripheral blood. This receptor was obtained from a woman older than 75 with acute or convalescent COVID-19. The CDR3 bases are TGTGCCAGCAGCAATGGGGGACACGTGGGTGAAAAACTGTTTTTT. Amino acids: CASSNGGHVGEKLFF.